This TCR beta chain was sequenced in a study of blood T cell repertoires in COVID-19. In the study overall: The cDNA or gDNA used as material had been derived from T cells, B-cell-depleted T cells, or PBMCs.

In this sample, this clone turned up once. Original handling: Nucleated cell counts were estimated from reference gene primer amplification. Libraries were prepared by immunoSEQ multiplex PCR; TCRdb keeps only in-frame clonotypes and omits some of them. That table furnishes V, J and clone size, whereas the DNA furnished D and trimming. The sample carries roughly 270,000 clones, approximately 82% recorded once. Participant age was about 18 to 89 years, and participants resided in approximately 25 US areas. Assignment of participants to cohorts was predicated upon participant-reported clinical history. This receptor was taken from a man aged 35-49 years who had been exposed to COVID-19. Sequencing input: PBMCs or T cells enriched from blood (not recorded which).

This CDR3 reads CATRGRDQPQHF. CDR3 bases: TGTGCCACAAGGGGAAGGGATCAGCCCCAGCATTTT. The chain employs TRBV10-3 and TRBJ1-5, with D possibly matching TRBD1 (5 bases). CDR1 and CDR2 from the germline V gene are ENHRY and SYGVKD. Trimming shortened V by 10 bases and J by 5 bases, and 12 bases separated the two germline ends. The CDR3 loop spans 12 amino acids.